These T cell receptor beta chains were read from a single sample in a study of blood T cell repertoires in COVID-19. Clones were read by immunoSEQ multiplex PCR, and TCRdb kept only the in-frame ones, dropping some. Among about 110,000 clones listed, 85% to 90% were seen once. The source material was peripheral blood. The receptors stem from a human donor in a cohort sampled during active COVID-19. CDR3s include the opening cysteine and the closing phenylalanine or tryptophan. The D gene is left open where the match is weak. Clone size is not always given. Where it is, it says once, few, many or a class for expanded clones.

size: -; J: TRBJ1-2; D: TRBD1; V: TRBV6-4; CDR3: CASSASGGDRYGYTF; DNA: TGTGCCAGCAGTGCCTCAGGGGGGGATAGGTATGGCTACACCTTC
size: -; J: TRBJ1-1; D: -; V: TRBV7-9; CDR3: CASSSLGVVNTEAFF; DNA: TGTGCCAGCAGCTCCCTCGGGGTGGTGAACACTGAAGCTTTCTTT
size: -; J: TRBJ2-1; D: -; V: TRBV11-2; CDR3: CASSLEGGQGNEQFF; DNA: TGTGCCAGCAGCTTAGAGGGGGGGCAAGGCAATGAGCAGTTCTTC
size: -; J: TRBJ2-2; D: -; V: TRBV4-3; CDR3: CASSQVGGTGELFF; DNA: TGCGCCAGCAGCCAAGTGGGGGGTACCGGGGAGCTGTTTTTT
size: once; J: TRBJ2-3; D: TRBD2; V: TRBV24-1; CDR3: CATSDDGTSGGATDTQYF; DNA: TGTGCCACCAGTGATGACGGGACTAGCGGGGGGGCGACAGATACGCAGTATTTT
size: -; J: TRBJ1-1; D: TRBD1; V: TRBV27; CDR3: CASSLRQGNTEAFF; DNA: TGTGCCAGCAGTTTAAGACAGGGGAACACTGAAGCTTTCTTT
size: -; J: TRBJ2-7; D: TRBD1; V: TRBV2; CDR3: CASRRTGGDYEQYF; DNA: TGTGCCAGCAGGCGGACAGGGGGGGACTACGAGCAGTACTTC
size: -; J: TRBJ2-3; D: -; V: TRBV4-3; CDR3: CASSQDLAKGADTQYF; DNA: TGCGCCAGCAGCCAAGATCTCGCGAAGGGAGCAGATACGCAGTATTTT
size: -; J: TRBJ2-7; D: -; V: TRBV5-8; CDR3: CASILGIAPYEQYF; DNA: TGTGCCAGCATCCTCGGGATTGCACCCTACGAGCAGTACTTC
size: -; J: TRBJ1-6; D: -; V: TRBV5-1; CDR3: CASSWGSSYNSPLHF; DNA: TGCGCCAGCAGCTGGGGCAGCTCCTATAATTCACCCCTCCACTTT
size: -; J: TRBJ2-2; D: TRBD2; V: TRBV2; CDR3: CASSGYRREGKGGELFF; DNA: TGTGCCAGCAGTGGATATCGGCGGGAGGGCAAAGGCGGGGAGCTGTTTTTT
size: -; J: TRBJ2-3; D: -; V: TRBV2; CDR3: CASNLQGYSADTQYF; DNA: TGTGCCAGCAACTTACAGGGTTATTCTGCAGATACGCAGTATTTT
size: once; J: TRBJ2-7; D: -; V: TRBV4-1; CDR3: CASSQGLGQPYEQYF; DNA: TGCGCCAGCAGCCAAGGACTTGGACAGCCTTACGAGCAGTACTTC
size: -; J: TRBJ1-6; D: -; V: TRBV7-2; CDR3: CASSTGLLSPTLHF; DNA: TGTGCCAGCAGCACCGGGTTACTCAGTCCCACCCTCCACTTT
size: -; J: TRBJ2-3; D: -; V: TRBV5-6; CDR3: CASSLGQFFADTQYF; DNA: TGTGCCAGCAGCTTGGGACAGTTTTTTGCAGATACGCAGTATTTT
size: once; J: TRBJ2-1; D: TRBD1; V: TRBV3-1/TRBV3-2; CDR3: CASSQVSGTATLYNEQFF; DNA: TGTGCCAGCAGCCAAGTCTCAGGGACAGCTACTTTATACAATGAGCAGTTCTTC
size: -; J: TRBJ1-1; D: -; V: TRBV11-2; CDR3: CASSLGRGTVNTEAFF; DNA: TGTGCCAGCAGCTTAGGTAGGGGGACGGTGAACACTGAAGCTTTCTTT
size: -; J: TRBJ2-5; D: TRBD2; V: TRBV9; CDR3: CASSPGGGDQETQYF; DNA: TGTGCCAGCAGCCCCGGTGGGGGGGATCAAGAGACCCAGTACTTC
size: once; J: TRBJ1-4; D: TRBD1; V: TRBV5-8; CDR3: CASILQGTNEKLFF; DNA: TGTGCCAGCATCCTACAGGGGACTAATGAAAAACTGTTTTTT
size: -; J: TRBJ1-4; D: TRBD1; V: TRBV4-3; CDR3: CASSQGYSTGVGEKLFF; DNA: TGCGCCAGCAGCCAAGGATACTCGACAGGGGTAGGGGAAAAACTGTTTTTT
size: -; J: TRBJ1-1; D: -; V: TRBV5-1; CDR3: CASSPKTAANTEAFF; DNA: TGCGCCAGCAGCCCGAAGACAGCAGCGAACACTGAAGCTTTCTTT
size: once; J: TRBJ2-7; D: -; V: TRBV7-9; CDR3: CASSLDNEQYF; DNA: TGTGCCAGCAGCTTAGATAACGAGCAGTACTTC
size: -; J: TRBJ1-5; D: -; V: TRBV7-9; CDR3: CASSLAYGNQPQHF; DNA: TGTGCCAGCAGCTTAGCTTATGGCAATCAGCCCCAGCATTTT
size: -; J: TRBJ2-3; D: -; V: TRBV6-1; CDR3: CASSEAWRGNTDTQYF; DNA: TGTGCCAGCAGTGAAGCCTGGCGAGGAAACACAGATACGCAGTATTTT
size: -; J: TRBJ1-1; D: -; V: TRBV4-2; CDR3: CASSQDLRGEAFF; DNA: TGTGCCAGCAGCCAAGATCTGCGAGGTGAAGCTTTCTTT
size: -; J: TRBJ2-1; D: -; V: TRBV2; CDR3: CASSAWAYEQFF; DNA: TGTGCCAGCAGTGCCTGGGCTTATGAGCAGTTCTTC
size: -; J: TRBJ1-4; D: TRBD1; V: TRBV5-1; CDR3: CASSPVGTGKEKLFF; DNA: TGCGCCAGCAGCCCAGTTGGGACAGGGAAAGAAAAACTGTTTTTT
size: -; J: TRBJ1-2; D: -; V: TRBV14; CDR3: CASSQGTGFGYTF; DNA: TGTGCCAGCAGCCAAGGTACAGGGTTTGGCTACACCTTC
size: -; J: TRBJ1-1; D: -; V: TRBV9; CDR3: CASSLSPGQSNTEAFF; DNA: TGTGCCAGCAGCCTCTCCCCGGGACAATCGAACACTGAAGCTTTCTTT
size: -; J: TRBJ1-1; D: -; V: TRBV2; CDR3: CASSENRVPSSEAFF; DNA: TGTGCCAGCAGTGAAAACAGGGTCCCGAGCTCTGAAGCTTTCTTT
size: -; J: TRBJ1-3; D: TRBD1; V: TRBV2; CDR3: CASSERTGLGIRNTIYF; DNA: TGTGCCAGCAGTGAAAGGACAGGGTTAGGTATCCGAAACACCATATATTTT
size: -; J: TRBJ2-7; D: -; V: TRBV19; CDR3: CASRGGSSYEQYF; DNA: TGTGCCAGCCGAGGGGGTTCATCCTACGAGCAGTACTTC
size: -; J: TRBJ1-1; D: -; V: TRBV2; CDR3: CASIRDTTNTEAFF; DNA: TGTGCCAGCATCAGAGACACAACGAACACTGAAGCTTTCTTT
size: -; J: TRBJ2-5; D: TRBD2; V: TRBV5-1; CDR3: CASSLSLASGGLGTQYF; DNA: TGCGCCAGCAGCTTGTCCCTGGCTAGCGGGGGCCTAGGGACCCAGTACTTC
size: once; J: TRBJ2-7; D: -; V: TRBV12-3/TRBV12-4; CDR3: CASGQGWGEQYF; DNA: TGTGCCAGCGGGCAGGGTTGGGGCGAGCAGTACTTC
size: -; J: TRBJ2-4; D: TRBD2; V: TRBV7-2; CDR3: CASSSSGGTQYF; DNA: TGTGCCAGCAGCTCCTCGGGGGGGACTCAGTACTTC
size: -; J: TRBJ1-2; D: -; V: TRBV3-1/TRBV3-2; CDR3: CASSQAVSTPGYTF; DNA: TGTGCCAGCAGTCAGGCCGTATCGACCCCAGGCTACACCTTC
size: -; J: TRBJ2-5; D: TRBD1; V: TRBV6-6; CDR3: CASRTGGGQETQYF; DNA: TGTGCCAGCAGGACAGGGGGCGGCCAAGAGACCCAGTACTTC
size: -; J: TRBJ1-4; D: -; V: TRBV12-5; CDR3: CASGPGTGSNEKLFF; DNA: TGTGCTAGTGGTCCCGGGACTGGCTCTAATGAAAAACTGTTTTTT
size: -; J: TRBJ1-3; D: -; V: TRBV3-1/TRBV3-2; CDR3: CASSQNSGSGNTIYF; DNA: TGTGCCAGCAGCCAAAACAGCGGCTCTGGAAACACCATATATTTT
size: once; J: TRBJ2-2; D: TRBD2; V: TRBV12-3/TRBV12-4; CDR3: CASSLRGGLKLFF; DNA: TGTGCCAGCAGTTTGCGGGGGGGGTTGAAGCTGTTTTTT
size: -; J: TRBJ2-2; D: TRBD1; V: TRBV6-5; CDR3: CASRGQGDTGELFF; DNA: TGTGCCAGCAGGGGACAGGGGGACACCGGGGAGCTGTTTTTT
size: -; J: TRBJ1-1; D: -; V: TRBV9; CDR3: CASSVGDRMNTEAFF; DNA: TGTGCCAGCAGCGTAGGAGACAGGATGAACACTGAAGCTTTCTTT
size: -; J: TRBJ2-5; D: -; V: TRBV27; CDR3: CASARGEETQYF; DNA: TGTGCCAGCGCCAGGGGCGAAGAGACCCAGTACTTC
size: -; J: TRBJ2-2; D: -; V: TRBV5-1; CDR3: CASSIGGDTGELFF; DNA: TGCGCCAGCAGCATAGGGGGGGACACCGGGGAGCTGTTTTTT
size: -; J: TRBJ2-7; D: TRBD1; V: TRBV6-5; CDR3: CASGDRVPYEQYF; DNA: TGTGCCAGCGGGGACAGGGTTCCTTACGAGCAGTACTTC
size: -; J: TRBJ1-5; D: TRBD1; V: TRBV5-3; CDR3: CARSWHGQDYSNQPQHF; DNA: TGTGCCAGAAGCTGGCACGGACAGGATTATAGCAATCAGCCCCAGCATTTT
size: once; J: TRBJ1-2; D: TRBD1; V: TRBV3-1/TRBV3-2; CDR3: CASSHSGQGNGYTF; DNA: TGTGCCAGCAGCCATTCCGGACAGGGGAATGGCTACACCTTC
size: -; J: TRBJ1-1; D: -; V: TRBV29-1; CDR3: CSVDVGRGFAEAFF; DNA: TGCAGCGTTGATGTGGGCAGGGGATTCGCTGAAGCTTTCTTT